Below are 21 T cell receptor beta chains sequenced from a single sample in a study of Ad26.COV2.S vaccination and SARS-CoV-2 variants. Only in-frame clones appear in the TCRdb table, and some are missing; sequencing was by immunoSEQ multiplex PCR. The sample comprises about 410,000 clones, about 90% of which are singletons, and about 1.6% rests with the top ten. Treatment meaning: roughly 20 received Ad26.COV2.S at low or high dose, single or two shots; about 5 received placebo; per-sample allocation not given. On day 63 after the first injection, vaccine and placebo recipients gave samples. The sample was peripheral blood, taken in a trial of Ad26.COV2.S vaccine versus placebo. All receptors come from a person aged 18-60 years who received the Ad26.COV2.S COVID-19 vaccine or a placebo.

The V gene is TRBV5-1, the J gene TRBJ2-7; no definite D call. This CDR3 region has 14 residues. V dropped 0 bases and J dropped 0 bases, with 7 bases sitting between them. Germline V lookup: CDR1 SGHRS, CDR2 YFSETQ. DNA for the CDR3: TGCGCCAGCAGCTTGGTCTCGGGCTCCTACGAGCAGTACTTC. Encoded protein: CASSLVSGSYEQYF.

V usage is TRBV27 and J usage is TRBJ2-3; D is unclear. The CDR3 consists of 11 residues. Trimming took off 4 bases at V and 4 bases at J, with 3 bases between the two ends. Germline V gene data show CDR1 as MNHEY and CDR2 as SMNVEV (reference sequence). The DNA of the CDR3 is TGTGCCAGCAGTTCGGCAGATACGCAGTATTTT. Amino acid sequence: CASSSADTQYF.

This chain connects TRBV3-1 (or the pseudogene TRBV3-2) to TRBJ2-1; TRBD2 agrees at 10 bases. This CDR3 has 17 amino acids. Per the germline V gene, CDR1 is LGHDT and CDR2 is YNNKEL (reference sequence). Trimming cost V 4 bases and J 8 bases; bases outside gene matches: 14. The CDR3 loop reads CASSPRQGAGGRDEQFF. In DNA, the CDR3 is TGTGCCAGCAGCCCCCGCCAGGGAGCGGGGGGGCGCGATGAGCAGTTCTTC.

This clone was observed once. The DNA of the CDR3 is TGTGCCAGCAGTTTACGAGTTGAGACCCAGTACTTC. As protein: CASSLRVETQYF. The genes are TRBV28 and TRBJ2-5, with unresolved D. Deletions cut 2 bases from V and 5 bases from J, with 6 bases between. The CDR3 runs 12 residues. CDR1 MDHEN and CDR2 SYDVKM come from the germline V gene.

This clone was seen only once. CDR3 sequence (DNA): TGTGCCAGCTCACCAAGGGACAGGGCAAATTCACCCCTCCACTTT. It encodes CASSPRDRANSPLHF. The V and J genes are TRBV18 and TRBJ1-6; 9 bases agree with TRBD1. V shed 2 bases, J shed 7 bases, and the junction held 3 bases outside the gene matches. CDR3 length: 15 residues. Germline V lookup: CDR1 KGHSH, CDR2 LQKENI.

The rearrangement uses TRBV10-3 and TRBJ2-7, with D perhaps assigned TRBD1 or TRBD2 (5 bases each). Germline V gene sequence: CDR1 ENHRY, CDR2 SYGVKD. CDR3 size: 14 residues. V was cut by 8 bases and J by 0 bases, with 14 bases left in between. In DNA form, the CDR3 reads TGTGCCATCCGGTTGGGACCGAACTCCTACGAGCAGTACTTC. The encoded protein is CAIRLGPNSYEQYF.

V usage is TRBV4-1 and J usage is TRBJ1-3; D remains ambiguous. CDR1 and CDR2 from the germline V gene are MGHRA and YSYEKL. The length of the CDR3 is 15 residues. V lost 1 base and J 0 bases, leaving 7 bases between the germline ends. The CDR3 region has the DNA TGCGCCAGCAGCCAAGTTATTGGCTCTGGAAACACCATATATTTT. Its protein is CASSQVIGSGNTIYF.

The chain couples TRBV4-3 to TRBJ2-2, with 8 bases that match TRBD2. Trimming removed 4 bases from V and 1 base from J; junction bases left unmatched: 2. CDR3 size: 15 residues. Germline V lookup: CDR1 LGHNA, CDR2 YSLEER. CDR3: CASSPGGLNTGELFF. In DNA form, the CDR3 reads TGCGCCAGCAGCCCGGGGGGGCTGAACACCGGGGAGCTGTTTTTT.

The V call is TRBV28, the J call TRBJ1-2; 7 bases fit TRBD1. Germline assignment: CDR1 MDHEN and CDR2 SYDVKM. CDR3 size: 13 residues. Germline trimming cut 10 bases from V and 0 bases from J; bases unmatched to any gene: 5. The CDR3, as DNA: TGTGCCACCGCAGGGGGGACTAACTATGGCTACACCTTC. This codes for CATAGGTNYGYTF.

The chain combines TRBV6-5 with TRBJ1-5, with D unresolved. The CDR3 consists of 14 residues. Germline assignment: CDR1 MNHEY and CDR2 SVGAGI. Trimming cost V 0 bases and J 10 bases, with 13 bases left between them. CDR3 protein: CASSYSYVEFPQHF. The CDR3 DNA reads as TGTGCCAGCAGTTACTCGTACGTAGAGTTTCCCCAGCATTTT.

The chain recombines TRBV27 with TRBJ2-6; possible D gene TRBD2, 6 bases. V dropped 1 base and J dropped 4 bases, with 17 bases sitting between them. This CDR3 has 18 amino acids. Germline lookup yields CDR1 MNHEY and CDR2 SMNVEV (reference sequence). Written as DNA, the CDR3 is TGTGCCAGCAGTTTATTGGGACTGTTCTCAATAGGGGCCAACGTCCTGACTTTC. It is translated as CASSLLGLFSIGANVLTF.

The V gene is TRBV9, the J gene TRBJ2-2; TRBD1 might be the D (6 bases). Deletions cut 3 bases from V and 7 bases from J, with 22 bases between. Looked up from germline, CDR1 is SGDLS and CDR2 is YYNGEE. The CDR3 has 17 amino acids. CDR3: CASSALASGVGFGELFF. The CDR3 region has the DNA TGTGCCAGCAGCGCCCTCGCGTCAGGGGTCGGTTTCGGGGAGCTGTTTTTT.

The CDR3 reads CASSLAQVTVRQYF. CDR3 DNA sequence: TGTGCCAGCAGCTTAGCGCAGGTGACAGTTAGGCAGTACTTC. V is TRBV7-9 and J is TRBJ2-7; possible D gene TRBD1, 5 bases. Germline V gives CDR1 SEHNR, CDR2 FQNEAQ (reference sequence). The CDR3 length is 14 residues. The V end lost 0 bases, the J end lost 9 bases, and 15 bases lay between the germline ends.

V usage is TRBV19 and J usage is TRBJ1-6; D not resolved. Germline CDR1 LNHDA, CDR2 SQIVND (reference sequence). The CDR3 spans 12 residues. V lost 2 bases to trimming and J lost 6 bases, with 2 bases between them. The CDR3 spells CASSITNSPLHF. CDR3 DNA: TGTGCCAGTAGTATAACTAATTCACCCCTCCACTTT.

The rearrangement joins TRBV15 to TRBJ1-6; D gene ambiguous. V lost 2 bases, J lost 0 bases, and 5 bases lay in between. The CDR3 loop spans 15 amino acids. Germline assignment: CDR1 LNHNV and CDR2 YYDKDF (reference sequence). As DNA, the CDR3 is TGTGCCACCAGCAGACAGAGCTCCTATAATTCACCCCTCCACTTT. This sequence encodes CATSRQSSYNSPLHF.

About this clone itself: The sample holds other DNA sequences that translate to the same CDR3. The J gene is TRBJ2-7, the V gene TRBV4-3; possible D gene TRBD1, 7 bases. CDR1 is LGHNA and CDR2 is YSLEER in the germline V gene. The length of the CDR3 is 15 residues. Trimming removed 0 bases at V and 1 base at J, with 10 bases between. CDR3 DNA: TGCGCCAGCAGCCAAGATCAGGGGGGATCCTACGAGCAGTACTTC. Translation gives CASSQDQGGSYEQYF.

This rearrangement joins TRBV6-6 to TRBJ2-1; 9 bases are shared with TRBD2. The V gene end was trimmed by 7 bases and the J gene end by 5 bases; junction bases not matched to a gene: 3. Per the germline V gene, CDR1 is MNHNY and CDR2 is SVGAGI (reference sequence). This CDR3 spans 13 amino acids. The CDR3 DNA reads as TGTGCCAGCAAATCTAGCGGGGACAATGAGCAGTTCTTC. Translated: CASKSSGDNEQFF.

This clone occurred once. One end of the junction varies from germline; a read error may be responsible. The genes are TRBV6-1 and TRBJ1-2, with D possibly matching TRBD1 (6 bases). CDR1 and CDR2 from the germline V gene are MNHNS and SASEGT. The length of the CDR3 is 17 residues. CDR3 sequence: CASREDRTDKNNYGYTF. CDR3 nucleotides: TGTGCCAGCAGGGAAGACAGGACTGACAAGAATAACTATGGCTACACCTTC.

V and J are TRBV28 and TRBJ1-1, with 8 bases fitting TRBD1. With V trimmed by 6 bases and J by 6 bases, 6 bases remained unmatched. CDR3 length equals 13 residues. In germline, CDR1 is MDHEN, CDR2 SYDVKM. CDR3 sequence: CASSLQGGAEAFF. CDR3 nucleotides: TGTGCCAGCAGCCTACAGGGGGGGGCTGAAGCTTTCTTT.

The chain joins TRBV5-8 to TRBJ1-1; TRBD1 agrees at 9 bases. Germline V CDR1 and CDR2: SGHTS, YDEGEE. The J segment lost 6 bases and the V segment lost 1 base, leaving 16 bases of the junction unmatched. The CDR3 totals 18 residues. In DNA, the CDR3 is TGTGCCAGCAGCTTGTCTCGGGGGACAGGGATGTTCTTGGCTGAAGCTTTCTTT. Translated, it gives CASSLSRGTGMFLAEAFF.

This chain uses TRBV30 with TRBJ1-5; TRBD1 agrees at 10 bases. CDR1 and CDR2 (germline): GTSNPN, SVGIG (reference sequence). The CDR3 has 17 amino acids. Trimming took 2 bases from V and 5 from J; bases not matched to a gene: 12. The chain's CDR3 is CAWSQDRTGGHDQPQHF. DNA for the CDR3: TGTGCCTGGAGTCAGGACAGGACAGGGGGTCATGATCAGCCCCAGCATTTT.